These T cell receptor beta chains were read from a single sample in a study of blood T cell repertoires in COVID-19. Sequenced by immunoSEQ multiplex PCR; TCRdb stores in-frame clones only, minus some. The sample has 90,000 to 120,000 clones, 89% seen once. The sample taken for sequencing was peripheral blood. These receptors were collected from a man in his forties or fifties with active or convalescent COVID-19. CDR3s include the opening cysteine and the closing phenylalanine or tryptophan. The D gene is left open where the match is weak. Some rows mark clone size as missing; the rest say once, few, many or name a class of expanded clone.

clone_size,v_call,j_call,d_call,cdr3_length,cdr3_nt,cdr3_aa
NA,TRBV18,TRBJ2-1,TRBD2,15,TGTGCCAGCTCACCATGGAGCGGGAGAACCAATGAGCAGTTCTTC,CASSPWSGRTNEQFF
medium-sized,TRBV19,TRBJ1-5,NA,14,TGTGCCAGTAGGTCAGGCTATAGCAATCAGCCCCAGCATTTT,CASRSGYSNQPQHF
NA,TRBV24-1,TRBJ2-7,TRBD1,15,TGTGCCACCAGTGATATGGGACAGGGGACCTACGAGCAGTACTTC,CATSDMGQGTYEQYF
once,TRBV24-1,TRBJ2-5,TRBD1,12,TGTGCCACCAATAGACAGGGTGAGACCCAGTACTTC,CATNRQGETQYF
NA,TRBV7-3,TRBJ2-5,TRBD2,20,TGTGCCAGCAGCCGGACGCGTGGGACTAGCGGGAGGGAAGTTCAAGAGACCCAGTACTTC,CASSRTRGTSGREVQETQYF
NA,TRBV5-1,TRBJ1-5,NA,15,TGCGCCAGCAGCTTGGCAGGGGTGCTCAATCAGCCCCAGCATTTT,CASSLAGVLNQPQHF
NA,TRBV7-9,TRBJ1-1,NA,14,TGTGCCAGCAGCTCCAGGGTGGTGGGCACTGAAGCTTTCTTT,CASSSRVVGTEAFF
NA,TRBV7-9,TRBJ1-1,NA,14,TGTGCCAGCAGCGATATCAGGGGCCACACTGAAGCTTTCTTT,CASSDIRGHTEAFF
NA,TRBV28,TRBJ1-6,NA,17,TGTGCCAGCAGTTTATTCGGCCCGGGCTCCTATAATTCACCCCTCCACTTT,CASSLFGPGSYNSPLHF
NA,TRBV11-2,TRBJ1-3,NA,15,TGTGCCAGCAGCTTAATGCTAGGCTCTGGAAACACCATATATTTT,CASSLMLGSGNTIYF
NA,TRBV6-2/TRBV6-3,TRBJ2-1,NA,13,TGTGCCAGCAGTTACCGCGAGGGGAGGGAGCAGTTCTTC,CASSYREGREQFF
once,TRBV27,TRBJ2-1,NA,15,TGTGCCAGCAGTTTAGGAGGGAGGGGGAGGTATGAGCAGTTCTTC,CASSLGGRGRYEQFF
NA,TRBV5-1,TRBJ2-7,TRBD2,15,TGCGCCAGCAGCTCTAGACCTAGCGGGAGCTACGAGCAGTACTTC,CASSSRPSGSYEQYF
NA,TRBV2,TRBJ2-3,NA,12,TGTGCCAGCAACTACTTCACAGATACGCAGTATTTT,CASNYFTDTQYF